This TCR beta chain was profiled in a study of T cell changes during pregnancy in multiple sclerosis. CDR3 length: 15 residues. Looked up from germline, CDR1 is SNHLY and CDR2 is FYNNEI. Trimming at V came to 5 bases and at J to 2 bases, leaving 6 bases not matched to a gene. The assay was immunoSEQ multiplex PCR, and TCRdb's table has in-frame clones only and misses some. The sample lists 55,000 to 70,000 clones, 70% to 90% seen once, with approximately 0.4% in the top ten. This sequence joins TRBV2 and TRBJ1-5; 7 positions agree with TRBD1. Material: CD4+ T cells from peripheral blood mononuclear cells, obtained in the third trimester of pregnancy. The TCR sequence derives from a female donor with multiple sclerosis, enrolled in a pregnancy study. CDR3 sequence (DNA): TGTGCCAGCAGTCTCGACAGGGCCGGCAATCAGCCCCAGCATTTT. Amino acids: CASSLDRAGNQPQHF.